A selection of T cell receptor beta chains follows, all from one sample in a study of tumor-infiltrating lymphocytes in primary liver carcinoma. TCRdb analysed the multiplex PCR reads with MiXCR anew, one entry per CDR3 protein. The sample shows nearly 200,000 distinct CDR3 sequences, roughly 61% of them seen only once. The material sequenced was peripheral blood. The source of these receptors is a woman in her fifties or sixties with primary liver carcinoma and hepatitis B virus infection. CDR3s include the opening cysteine and the closing phenylalanine or tryptophan. The order of the fields is D gene, V gene, clone size, J gene, CDR3 protein, CDR3 DNA. The D gene is left open where the match is weak. A row's size may be missing; if present it is once, few, many or a size class.

D gene: TRBD2
V gene: TRBV14
clone size: many
J gene: TRBJ2-1
CDR3 protein: CASSQMPGLAGGSEQFF
CDR3 DNA: TGTGCCAGCAGCCAAATGCCCGGTCTAGCGGGAGGGAGTGAGCAGTTCTTC

D gene: -
V gene: TRBV5-6
clone size: -
J gene: TRBJ2-3
CDR3 protein: CASSLGTVLSDTQYF
CDR3 DNA: TGTGCCAGCAGCTTGGGGACAGTTTTGTCAGATACGCAGTATTTT

D gene: TRBD2
V gene: TRBV6-5
clone size: many
J gene: TRBJ2-1
CDR3 protein: CASRHSGTSGYNEQFF
CDR3 DNA: TGTGCCAGCAGGCACTCCGGGACTAGCGGATACAATGAGCAGTTCTTC

D gene: TRBD1
V gene: TRBV4-1
clone size: -
J gene: TRBJ2-1
CDR3 protein: CASSQLGTGSYNEQFF
CDR3 DNA: TGCGCCAGCAGCCAACTTGGGACAGGGTCCTACAATGAGCAGTTCTTC

D gene: TRBD1
V gene: TRBV29-1
clone size: -
J gene: TRBJ2-7
CDR3 protein: CSVEVGQVPGEQYF
CDR3 DNA: TGCAGCGTTGAAGTAGGACAGGTCCCGGGCGAGCAGTACTTC

D gene: -
V gene: TRBV5-1
clone size: -
J gene: TRBJ2-3
CDR3 protein: CASSFVGRGADTEYF
CDR3 DNA: -

D gene: -
V gene: TRBV12-3/TRBV12-4
clone size: -
J gene: TRBJ2-1
CDR3 protein: CVSSLGFYNEQFF
CDR3 DNA: TGTGTCAGCAGTTTAGGGTTTTACAATGAGCAGTTCTTC

D gene: -
V gene: TRBV12-3/TRBV12-4
clone size: -
J gene: TRBJ1-1
CDR3 protein: CASSTRRGRGTEAFF
CDR3 DNA: TGTGCCAGCAGCACAAGGAGGGGCAGGGGTACTGAAGCTTTCTTT

D gene: TRBD1
V gene: TRBV4-2
clone size: -
J gene: TRBJ2-2
CDR3 protein: CASRPGGGSNTGELFF
CDR3 DNA: TGTGCCAGCAGACCAGGGGGCGGGTCGAACACCGGGGAGCTGTTTTTT

D gene: TRBD1
V gene: TRBV2
clone size: -
J gene: TRBJ1-6
CDR3 protein: CASSFNPGQGNSPLHF
CDR3 DNA: TGTGCCAGCAGTTTCAACCCGGGACAGGGGAATTCACCCCTCCACTTT

D gene: TRBD1
V gene: TRBV30
clone size: -
J gene: TRBJ2-7
CDR3 protein: CAWQGANYEQYF
CDR3 DNA: TGTGCCTGGCAGGGGGCGAACTACGAGCAATACTTC

D gene: -
V gene: TRBV6-1
clone size: -
J gene: TRBJ2-3
CDR3 protein: CASSSGDSSTDTQYF
CDR3 DNA: TGTGCCAGCAGCAGCGGGGACAGTAGCACAGATACGCAGTATTTT

D gene: TRBD2
V gene: TRBV28
clone size: -
J gene: TRBJ2-7
CDR3 protein: CASLPPGLADPKSPYEQYF
CDR3 DNA: TGTGCCAGCCTACCCCCGGGACTAGCAGATCCCAAGTCCCCGTACGAGCAGTACTTC

D gene: -
V gene: TRBV4-1
clone size: -
J gene: TRBJ1-2
CDR3 protein: CASSQNSVGCYGYTF
CDR3 DNA: TGCGCCAGCAGCCAAAACTCCGTGGGGTGCTATGGCTACACCTTC

D gene: -
V gene: TRBV4-1
clone size: many
J gene: TRBJ2-7
CDR3 protein: CASSQDTETRLYEQYF
CDR3 DNA: TGCGCCAGCAGCCAAGATACGGAGACAAGACTTTACGAGCAGTACTTC

D gene: -
V gene: TRBV5-4
clone size: few
J gene: TRBJ1-2
CDR3 protein: CASSLFAGTNYGYTF
CDR3 DNA: TGTGCCAGCAGCTTGTTTGCGGGAACTAACTATGGCTACACCTTC

D gene: -
V gene: TRBV24-1
clone size: -
J gene: TRBJ2-3
CDR3 protein: CVTSDYSLSTDTQYF
CDR3 DNA: TGTGTCACCAGTGATTACAGCCTTAGCACAGATACGCAGTATTTT

D gene: TRBD1
V gene: TRBV11-2
clone size: -
J gene: TRBJ2-2
CDR3 protein: CASNFGQGVTGEPFF
CDR3 DNA: TGTGCCAGCAACTTTGGACAGGGAGTCACCGGGGAGCCGTTTTTT

D gene: TRBD1
V gene: TRBV6-5
clone size: many
J gene: TRBJ2-3
CDR3 protein: CASTRTGTTDTQYF
CDR3 DNA: TGTGCCAGCACCAGGACAGGGACCACAGATACGCAGTATTTT

D gene: TRBD2
V gene: TRBV6-1
clone size: -
J gene: TRBJ2-2
CDR3 protein: CASTLGLAGGRSGELFF
CDR3 DNA: TGTGCCAGCACCCTGGGACTAGCGGGAGGTAGGAGCGGGGAGCTGTTTTTT

D gene: -
V gene: TRBV12-3/TRBV12-4
clone size: many
J gene: TRBJ2-1
CDR3 protein: CASSLAGEQFF
CDR3 DNA: TGTGCCAGCAGTTTGGCGGGAGAGCAGTTCTTC

D gene: -
V gene: TRBV6-1
clone size: few
J gene: TRBJ2-7
CDR3 protein: CASSGSILVEQYF
CDR3 DNA: TGTGCCAGCAGTGGAAGTATCTTGGTCGAGCAGTACTTC

D gene: -
V gene: TRBV2
clone size: -
J gene: TRBJ2-1
CDR3 protein: CASSAKWGIHELFF
CDR3 DNA: TGTGCCAGCAGTGCAAAGTGGGGAATACATGAACTGTTCTTC

D gene: TRBD1
V gene: TRBV6-6
clone size: -
J gene: TRBJ1-1
CDR3 protein: CASEKTGLTEAFF
CDR3 DNA: TGTGCCAGCGAGAAGACAGGGCTGACTGAAGCTTTCTTT

D gene: -
V gene: TRBV11-2
clone size: -
J gene: TRBJ1-1
CDR3 protein: CVSSLESGPNTEAFF
CDR3 DNA: TGTGTCAGCAGCTTAGAATCTGGACCGAACACTGAAGCTTTCTTT

D gene: -
V gene: TRBV6-5
clone size: -
J gene: TRBJ1-4
CDR3 protein: CDSSPRTANEKLFF
CDR3 DNA: TGCGACAGCAGTCCCCGGACCGCGAATGAAAAACTGTTTTTT

D gene: TRBD2
V gene: TRBV4-1
clone size: -
J gene: TRBJ2-1
CDR3 protein: CASNQFLAGWGNEQFF
CDR3 DNA: TGCGCCAGCAACCAATTTCTAGCGGGATGGGGGAATGAGCAGTTCTTC

D gene: -
V gene: TRBV13
clone size: few
J gene: TRBJ2-2
CDR3 protein: CASSRSGRPGELFF
CDR3 DNA: TGTGCCAGCAGCAGAAGCGGTCGCCCCGGGGAGCTGTTTTTT

D gene: -
V gene: TRBV14
clone size: -
J gene: TRBJ1-6
CDR3 protein: CASSHSGENSPLHF
CDR3 DNA: TGTGCCAGCAGCCACTCAGGGGAAAATTCACCCCTCCACTTT

D gene: -
V gene: TRBV5-1
clone size: -
J gene: TRBJ2-5
CDR3 protein: CASAKLGMAQETQYF
CDR3 DNA: TGCGCCAGCGCCAAATTAGGGATGGCCCAGGAGACCCAGTACTTC

D gene: -
V gene: TRBV7-9
clone size: -
J gene: TRBJ2-2
CDR3 protein: CVSSFDGYTGELFF
CDR3 DNA: TGTGTCAGCAGCTTTGATGGGTACACCGGGGAGCTGTTTTTT

D gene: -
V gene: TRBV29-1
clone size: once
J gene: TRBJ2-2
CDR3 protein: CSASTSMNTGELFF
CDR3 DNA: TGCAGCGCCTCAACGTCCATGAACACCGGGGAGCTGTTTTTT

D gene: -
V gene: TRBV10-3
clone size: many
J gene: TRBJ2-7
CDR3 protein: CAISESAAYRPSSYEQYF
CDR3 DNA: TGTGCCATCAGTGAGTCAGCCGCATACAGGCCTAGCTCCTACGAGCAGTACTTC

D gene: TRBD1
V gene: TRBV5-6
clone size: many
J gene: TRBJ2-6
CDR3 protein: CASSPGQSANVLTF
CDR3 DNA: TGTGCCAGCAGCCCGGGACAGTCCGCCAACGTCCTGACTTTC

D gene: -
V gene: TRBV12-3/TRBV12-4
clone size: many
J gene: TRBJ2-1
CDR3 protein: CASSSDKYNEQFF
CDR3 DNA: TGTGCCAGCAGCTCCGACAAGTACAATGAGCAGTTCTTC

D gene: TRBD1
V gene: TRBV5-1
clone size: -
J gene: TRBJ2-7
CDR3 protein: CASSWDRAYELYF
CDR3 DNA: TGCGCCAGCAGCTGGGACAGGGCCTACGAGCTGTACTTC

D gene: -
V gene: TRBV11-2
clone size: -
J gene: TRBJ1-1
CDR3 protein: CASSSDVNTEAFF
CDR3 DNA: TGTGCCAGCAGCTCCGACGTGAATACTGAAGCTTTCTTT

D gene: -
V gene: TRBV5-4
clone size: -
J gene: TRBJ2-1
CDR3 protein: CASSLDTGYNEQFF
CDR3 DNA: TGTGCCAGCAGCTTGGACACAGGGTACAATGAGCAGTTCTTC

D gene: -
V gene: TRBV6-1
clone size: -
J gene: TRBJ1-4
CDR3 protein: CASSKQMAAYNEKLFF
CDR3 DNA: TGTGCCAGCAGTAAACAAATGGCTGCCTATAATGAAAAACTGTTTTTT

D gene: -
V gene: TRBV6-5
clone size: many
J gene: TRBJ1-6
CDR3 protein: CASSYLASSYNSPLHF
CDR3 DNA: TGTGCCAGCAGTTACCTGGCGAGCTCCTATAATTCACCCCTCCACTTT

D gene: TRBD1
V gene: TRBV28
clone size: -
J gene: TRBJ2-7
CDR3 protein: CASSPRGDRRTYEQYF
CDR3 DNA: TGTGCCAGCAGCCCTAGGGGGGACAGGCGCACCTACGAGCAGTACTTC

D gene: -
V gene: TRBV11-2
clone size: -
J gene: TRBJ2-1
CDR3 protein: CASSLGFPAGYNEQFF
CDR3 DNA: TGTGCCAGCAGCTTAGGTTTTCCAGCGGGCTACAACGAGCAGTTCTTC